The rows below give T cell receptor beta chains drawn from one sample of a study of relationships among human T cell subsets. MiXCR was run by TCRdb on the multiplex PCR reads, yielding one entry per CDR3 protein. The sample consists of about 2,900 distinct CDR3 sequences, around four fifths of them appearing once. The sequenced sample consisted of total T cells sorted from blood. The receptors were sampled from a man in his forties or fifties in good health. Both conserved end residues are part of each CDR3. A D gene is named only where the DNA matches it firmly. The size of a clone is reported for some rows only, either as once, few or many, or as a class for expanded clones.

CDR3 protein	CDR3 DNA	D gene	V gene	clone size	J gene
CASSLAPERPQHF	TGTGCCAGCAGCTTGGCCCCGGAGCGGCCCCAGCATTTT	NA	TRBV5-6	NA	TRBJ1-5
CASSLGTGSPYEQYF	TGCGCCAGCAGCTTGGGGACAGGGAGCCCCTACGAGCAGTACTTC	TRBD1	TRBV5-1	NA	TRBJ2-7
CSARGWGETPYEQYF	TGCAGTGCTAGAGGTTGGGGGGAGACCCCCTACGAGCAGTACTTC	NA	TRBV20-1	once	TRBJ2-7
CASSLSVDYEQYF	TGTGCCAGCAGTTTATCGGTCGACTACGAGCAGTACTTC	NA	TRBV27	NA	TRBJ2-7
CASSSTYTDTQYF	TGTGCCAGCAGTTCGACTTACACAGATACGCAGTATTTT	NA	TRBV27	NA	TRBJ2-3
CASSLQGGPGPQHF	TGTGCCAGCAGTTTACAAGGGGGTCCGGGCCCCCAGCATTTT	NA	TRBV27	once	TRBJ1-5
CASSLGLSSSYEQYF	TGTGCCAGCAGCTTAGGCTTATCAAGCTCCTACGAGCAGTACTTC	NA	TRBV11-2	NA	TRBJ2-7
CAWRPGLGNEKLFF	TGTGCCTGGAGACCGGGACTTGGAAATGAAAAACTGTTTTTT	NA	TRBV30	NA	TRBJ1-4
CASSSLAGARNEQFF	TGTGCCAGCAGTTCGCTAGCGGGAGCTCGGAATGAGCAGTTCTTC	TRBD2	TRBV11-1	few	TRBJ2-1
CASSSTSGPTYEQYF	TGTGCCAGCAGCTCGACTAGCGGGCCTACCTACGAGCAGTACTTC	TRBD2	TRBV7-9	NA	TRBJ2-7
CSGWDSSSYNEQFF	TGCAGCGGCTGGGACAGCAGCTCCTACAATGAGCAGTTCTTC	TRBD1	TRBV29-1	NA	TRBJ2-1
CASNIGSGRGYEQFF	TGTGCCAGCAACATTGGCAGCGGGAGAGGATATGAGCAGTTCTTC	TRBD2	TRBV27	NA	TRBJ2-1
CASSHRGDTQYF	TGTGCCAGCAGCCACCGTGGAGATACGCAGTATTTT	NA	TRBV5-6	NA	TRBJ2-3
CASSLSQSGEQYF	TGTGCCAGCAGTTTGTCACAGTCGGGGGAGCAGTACTTC	NA	TRBV28	NA	TRBJ2-7
CASSPSLAGVETQYF	TGCGCCAGCAGCCCCAGCCTAGCGGGAGTAGAGACCCAGTACTTC	TRBD2	TRBV4-3	NA	TRBJ2-5
CASSSTLKQGNEQYF	TGTGCCAGCAGCTCCACCCTCAAACAGGGGAACGAGCAGTACTTC	TRBD1	TRBV11-2	NA	TRBJ2-7
CASSKTGAYREKLFF	TGTGCCAGCAGTAAGACAGGGGCCTACCGCGAAAAACTGTTTTTT	TRBD1	TRBV11-2	NA	TRBJ1-4
CSASTAGYGYTF	TGCAGTGCTAGTACCGCGGGATATGGCTACACCTTC	NA	TRBV20-1	NA	TRBJ1-2
CASSLWIGSYNEQFF	TGTGCCAGCAGCTTGTGGATCGGGTCCTACAATGAGCAGTTCTTC	NA	TRBV5-6	NA	TRBJ2-1
CASSFKGTAGGPTDNEQFF	TGTGCCAGCAGCTTTAAGGGGACTGCCGGGGGGCCGACTGACAATGAGCAGTTCTTC	NA	TRBV7-9	once	TRBJ2-1
CASSLGLGSLNYGYTF	TGTGCCAGCAGCTTAGGTCTGGGATCGCTTAACTATGGCTACACCTTC	NA	TRBV11-2	NA	TRBJ1-2
CASSQEGRERYEQYF	TGTGCCAGCAGCCAAGAAGGCCGGGAACGCTACGAGCAGTACTTC	NA	TRBV4-2	once	TRBJ2-7
CASSRDSSSYEQYF	TGTGCCAGCAGTCGGGACAGTAGCTCCTACGAGCAGTACTTC	TRBD1	TRBV7-9	few	TRBJ2-7
CASSQGLDSLQQYF	TGCGCCAGCAGCCAAGGGCTGGACAGCCTCCAGCAGTACTTC	NA	TRBV4-1	NA	TRBJ2-7
CASSIETSGRNEQYF	TGTGCCAGCAGCATCGAGACTAGCGGGAGGAACGAGCAGTACTTC	TRBD2	TRBV7-9	NA	TRBJ2-7